This is a list of T cell receptor beta chains from one sample in a study of spatial heterogeneity in lung cancer. TCRdb re-derived calls from the 5' RACE reads in MiXCR, one entry per CDR3 protein. Of tens of thousands of distinct CDR3 sequences in the sample, around 4.6% were seen once. The sample in question was PBMCs, obtained at surgery. The receptor set was obtained from a male donor with early-stage non-small cell lung cancer. The CDR3 runs from the conserved cysteine through the conserved F or W.

cdr3_length j_call v_call cdr3_aa
13 TRBJ2-5 TRBV29-1 CSVEAGGLETQYF
14 TRBJ2-3 TRBV20-1 CSALSGRRADTQYF
16 TRBJ2-1 TRBV12-3/TRBV12-4 CASSDRDRSSYNEQFF
13 TRBJ1-1 TRBV6-1 CASCDRANTEAFF
15 TRBJ1-2 TRBV3-1 CASSQGDRTIYGYTF
14 TRBJ2-7 TRBV12-3/TRBV12-4 CASSPRTGNYEQYF
15 TRBJ2-1 TRBV11-2 CASSPRDYSDNEQFF
15 TRBJ2-7 TRBV10-3 CAISESGTSGREQYF
13 TRBJ2-1 TRBV25-1 CASSEWAANEQFF
14 TRBJ2-7 TRBV6-5 CASSFGTRSYEQYF
13 TRBJ2-7 TRBV7-9 CASSRGGFGEQYF
13 TRBJ2-1 TRBV11-2 CASSFGGMGEQFF
14 TRBJ2-7 TRBV6-6 CASSYIGLTYEQYF
15 TRBJ2-3 TRBV7-2 CASSLGWLAQDTQYF
15 TRBJ2-5 TRBV6-6 CASRLPLAAGETQYF
15 TRBJ2-1 TRBV12-3/TRBV12-4 CASSFPGTGTNEQFF
16 TRBJ1-5 TRBV6-1 CASRIGDSYLSQPQHF
12 TRBJ2-7 TRBV12-3/TRBV12-4 CASSLWGDEQYF
14 TRBJ2-7 TRBV12-3/TRBV12-4 CASSQGQGLSEQYF
13 TRBJ2-2 TRBV5-4 CASSFGGHGELFF
14 TRBJ2-3 TRBV7-2 CASSLSLAADTQYF
13 TRBJ2-3 TRBV12-3/TRBV12-4 CASQVRGTDTQYF
15 TRBJ2-7 TRBV7-2 CASSHQGGRKNEQYF
15 TRBJ2-6 TRBV6-5 CAAGQGGSGANVLTF
16 TRBJ2-3 TRBV27 CASSLVATGSTDTQYF
15 TRBJ1-2 TRBV28 CASSLSDSLGDGYTF
14 TRBJ2-1 TRBV28 CASSLSGQVNEQFF
13 TRBJ2-1 TRBV29-1 CSVSRGRVNEQFF
14 TRBJ2-7 TRBV28 CASKPGGAVNEQYF
15 TRBJ1-6 TRBV12-3/TRBV12-4 CASSRGSQGYSPLHF
13 TRBJ2-3 TRBV9 CASTRTSADTQYF
11 TRBJ1-1 TRBV20-1 CSARDHSEAFF
16 TRBJ2-5 TRBV18 CASSPTRDILQETQYF
18 TRBJ1-4 TRBV19 CASSISTGGIRREEKLFF
12 TRBJ1-6 TRBV2 CASRKDGSPLHF